These 14 T cell receptor beta chains originate from one sample sequenced in a study of blood T cell repertoires in COVID-19. Generated by immunoSEQ multiplex PCR, the TCRdb table keeps only in-frame clones and is missing some. The profile shows approximately 200,000 clones, less than 90% of them singletons. The sequenced sample was peripheral blood. The receptors stem from a man aged 35-49 years with active or convalescent COVID-19.

This clone was detected a few times. The J gene is TRBJ1-3, the V gene TRBV27, with D perhaps matching TRBD1 (5 bases). The CDR3 is made up of 14 amino acids. In germline, CDR1 is MNHEY, CDR2 SMNVEV (reference sequence). V dropped 5 bases and J dropped 8 bases, with 16 bases sitting between them. CDR3 loop: CASSTGTPGHTIYF. DNA of the CDR3: TGTGCCAGCAGTACCGGGACTCCCGGGCACACCATATATTTT.

The rearrangement links TRBV5-1 to TRBJ1-1, with a tentative D call TRBD1 (6 bases). With 3 bases removed from V and 1 base from J, the gap between germline ends came to 10 bases. The CDR3 is made up of 14 amino acids. Germline CDR1 reads SGHRS; CDR2 reads YFSETQ. CDR3 loop: CASSYSTGNTEAFF. The CDR3 coding sequence is TGCGCCAGCAGCTACTCGACAGGGAACACTGAAGCTTTCTTT.

The chain joins TRBV29-1 to TRBJ1-5; D is undetermined. V lost 8 bases to trimming and J lost 5 bases, with 13 bases between them. The CDR3 contains 12 residues. The V gene's germline CDR1 is SQVTM and CDR2 ANQGSEA. The CDR3 DNA reads as TGCAGCTTTCGTTCAGGCGATCAGCCCCAGCATTTT. This sequence encodes CSFRSGDQPQHF.

The chain has TRBV5-1 and TRBJ2-2; D is unresolved. This CDR3 is built from 14 residues. The germline gives CDR1 SGHRS, CDR2 YFSETQ. With 0 bases removed from V and 0 bases from J, the gap between germline ends came to 3 bases. Here the CDR3 reads CASSLATNTGELFF. CDR3 DNA: TGCGCCAGCAGCTTGGCCACGAACACCGGGGAGCTGTTTTTT.

This chain uses TRBV19 with TRBJ2-1, with D perhaps TRBD2 (5 bases). This CDR3 region has 12 residues. V lost 8 bases and J lost 8, with 13 bases in between. Germline CDR1 is LNHDA and CDR2 is SQIVND (reference sequence). The DNA for the CDR3 is TGTGCCAGTGGCGGACTGGAGGATGAGCAGTTCTTC. It specifies CASGGLEDEQFF.

V usage is TRBV28 and J usage is TRBJ2-2, with 7 bases lining up with TRBD2. V trimming: 3 bases; J trimming: 5 bases; junction bases outside the gene matches: 0. The CDR3 has 13 residues. CDR1 and CDR2 from the germline V gene are MDHEN and SYDVKM. CDR3 in amino acids: CASSFSGTGELFF. DNA of the CDR3: TGTGCCAGCAGTTTTAGCGGGACCGGGGAGCTGTTTTTT.

The chain carries TRBV6-5 and TRBJ2-1; TRBD1 matches 7 bases. Looked up from germline, CDR1 is MNHEY and CDR2 is SVGAGI. J lost 0 bases, V lost 7 bases, and 6 bases had no gene match. There are 15 residues in the CDR3. The CDR3 sequence: CASKRQGGSYNEQFF. CDR3 in DNA: TGTGCCAGCAAGAGACAGGGTGGCTCCTACAATGAGCAGTTCTTC.

This clone was detected once. V gene TRBV29-1 combines with J gene TRBJ1-5; 9 bases fit TRBD1. Trimming at V came to 0 bases and at J to 4 bases, leaving 4 bases not matched to a gene. The CDR3 runs 15 residues. The germline CDR1 and CDR2 sequences are SQVTM and ANQGSEA. Written as DNA, the CDR3 is TGCAGCGTTGAAGAGACCGGGACAGGGAATCAGCCCCAGCATTTT. As protein: CSVEETGTGNQPQHF.

In this sample, this clone turned up a few times. The V gene is TRBV10-3, the J gene TRBJ1-2, with 7 nucleotides matching TRBD1. The CDR3 extends over 11 amino acids. The V gene's germline CDR1 is ENHRY and CDR2 SYGVKD. V lost 7 bases, J lost 4 bases, and 0 bases stayed unmatched. This CDR3 is CAITGGYGYTF. For the CDR3, the DNA is TGTGCCATCACAGGGGGCTATGGCTACACCTTC.

This rearrangement joins TRBV2 to TRBJ1-2, with a weak D call TRBD1 (6 bases). Trimming shortened V by 6 bases and J by 4 bases, and 15 bases separated the two germline ends. Germline values: CDR1 SNHLY, CDR2 FYNNEI. The CDR3 runs to 14 residues. CDR3 DNA: TGTGCCAGCAGGGGGGCCAGGCGGGTCTATGGCTACACCTTC. It encodes CASRGARRVYGYTF.

The chain joins TRBV7-9 to TRBJ2-7, with 8 bases matching TRBD1. The CDR3 is 15 amino acids. CDR1 is SEHNR and CDR2 is FQNEAQ in the germline V gene (reference sequence). J lost 4 bases, V lost 3 bases, and 8 bases had no gene match. The CDR3 loop is CASSFARQGAYEQYF. CDR3 in DNA: TGTGCCAGCAGCTTTGCGCGGCAGGGGGCTTACGAGCAGTACTTC.

The chain is built from TRBV11-3 and TRBJ2-1; possible D gene TRBD2, 6 bases. The V gene's germline CDR1 is SGHNT and CDR2 YENEEA. The CDR3 has 15 amino acids. V was pared by 1 base and J by 6 bases, with 13 bases between. In nucleotides, the CDR3 is TGTGCCAGCAGCTTAGGGAGGGAATGGGGCAATGAGCAGTTCTTC. This sequence encodes CASSLGREWGNEQFF.

The chain has TRBV11-2 and TRBJ1-2; possibly TRBD1 for D (5 bases). Looked up from germline, CDR1 is SGHAT and CDR2 is FQNNGV. With 3 bases removed from V and 5 bases from J, the gap between germline ends came to 10 bases. The CDR3 totals 13 residues. The CDR3 is CASSFSGDYGYTF. The CDR3 bases are TGTGCCAGCAGCTTTTCGGGGGATTATGGCTACACCTTC.

This sequence joins TRBV27 and TRBJ2-5; TRBD1 aligns across 10 bases. This CDR3 is 15 amino acids long. The V segment lost 0 bases and the J segment 5 bases; nucleotides outside the gene matches: 3. From germline, CDR1 is MNHEY and CDR2 SMNVEV (reference sequence). CDR3 region: CASSLSGTGVETQYF. The CDR3 nucleotides are TGTGCCAGCAGTTTATCCGGGACAGGGGTTGAGACCCAGTACTTC.